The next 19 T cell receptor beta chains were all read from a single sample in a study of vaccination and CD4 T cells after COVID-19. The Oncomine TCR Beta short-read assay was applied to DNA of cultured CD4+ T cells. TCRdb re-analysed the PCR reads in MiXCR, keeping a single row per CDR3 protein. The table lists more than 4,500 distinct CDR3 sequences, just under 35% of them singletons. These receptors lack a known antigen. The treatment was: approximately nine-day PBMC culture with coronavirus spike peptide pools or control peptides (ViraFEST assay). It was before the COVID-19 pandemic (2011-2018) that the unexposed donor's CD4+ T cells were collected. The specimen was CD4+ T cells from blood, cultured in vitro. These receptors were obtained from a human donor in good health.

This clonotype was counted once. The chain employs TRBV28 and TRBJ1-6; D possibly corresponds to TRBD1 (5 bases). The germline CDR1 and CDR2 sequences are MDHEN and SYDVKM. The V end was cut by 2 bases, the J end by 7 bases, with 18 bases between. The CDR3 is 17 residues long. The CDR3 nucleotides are TGTGCCAGCAGTTTAAAACGGGGACCGCCGCCAAATTCACCCCTCCACTTT. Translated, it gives CASSLKRGPPPNSPLHF.

CDR3 sequence (DNA): TGTGCCAGCAGCCGGGGGTTAGGCGCTGAAGCTTTCTTT. Residues: CASSRGLGAEAFF. The chain is built from TRBV7-2 and TRBJ1-1, with D possibly matching TRBD1 (5 bases). The V end lost 5 bases, the J end lost 6 bases, and 13 bases lay between the germline ends. The length of the CDR3 is 13 residues. From germline, CDR1 is SGHTA and CDR2 FQGNSA. Based on the CDR3 plus reference TRBV7-2 and TRBJ1-1, the full variable domain is GAGVSQSPSNKVTEKGKDVELRCDPISGHTALYWYRQSLGQGLEFLIYFQGNSAPDKSGLPSDRFSAERTGGSVSTLTIQRTQQEDSAVYLCASSRGLGAEAFFGQGTRLTVV.

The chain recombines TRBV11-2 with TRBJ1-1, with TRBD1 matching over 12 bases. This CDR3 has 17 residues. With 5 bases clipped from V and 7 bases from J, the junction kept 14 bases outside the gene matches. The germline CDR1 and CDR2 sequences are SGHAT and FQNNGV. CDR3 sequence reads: CASSPLPGQGALGEAFF. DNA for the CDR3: TGTGCCAGCAGCCCTCTCCCGGGACAGGGGGCTTTGGGTGAAGCTTTCTTT.

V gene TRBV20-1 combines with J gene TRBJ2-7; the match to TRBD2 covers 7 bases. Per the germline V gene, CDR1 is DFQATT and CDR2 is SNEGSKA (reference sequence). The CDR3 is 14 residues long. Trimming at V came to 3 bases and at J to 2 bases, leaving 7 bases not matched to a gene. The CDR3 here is CSASHPGGTYEQYF. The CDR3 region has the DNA TGCAGTGCTAGCCATCCCGGGGGGACCTACGAGCAGTACTTC.

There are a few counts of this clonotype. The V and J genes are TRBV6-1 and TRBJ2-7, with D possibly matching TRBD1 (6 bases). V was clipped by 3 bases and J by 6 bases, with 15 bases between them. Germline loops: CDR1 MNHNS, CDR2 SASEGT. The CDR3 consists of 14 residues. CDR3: CASSDVPRTAEQYF. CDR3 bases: TGTGCCAGCAGTGATGTACCAAGGACAGCCGAGCAGTACTTC.

In DNA form, the CDR3 reads TGCAGTGCTAGAGAACCAAGGAACACCGGGGAGCTGTTTTTT. This codes for CSAREPRNTGELFF. The V gene is TRBV20-1, the J gene TRBJ2-2; no reliable D call. V gave up 0 bases and J gave up 1 base, with 6 bases separating them. The CDR3 spans 14 residues. CDR1 DFQATT and CDR2 SNEGSKA come from the germline V gene (reference sequence).

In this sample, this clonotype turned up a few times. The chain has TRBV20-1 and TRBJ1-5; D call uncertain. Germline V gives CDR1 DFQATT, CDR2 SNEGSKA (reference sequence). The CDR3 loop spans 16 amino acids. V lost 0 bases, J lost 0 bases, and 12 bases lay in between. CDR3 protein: CSARDMELYSNQPQHF. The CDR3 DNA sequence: TGCAGTGCTAGAGATATGGAGCTGTATAGCAATCAGCCCCAGCATTTT.

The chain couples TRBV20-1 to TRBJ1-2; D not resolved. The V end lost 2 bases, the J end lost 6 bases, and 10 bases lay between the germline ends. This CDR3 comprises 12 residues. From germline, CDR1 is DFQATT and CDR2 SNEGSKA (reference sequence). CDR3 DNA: TGCAGTGCTAGAAAGATTGGGGATGGCTACACCTTC. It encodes CSARKIGDGYTF.

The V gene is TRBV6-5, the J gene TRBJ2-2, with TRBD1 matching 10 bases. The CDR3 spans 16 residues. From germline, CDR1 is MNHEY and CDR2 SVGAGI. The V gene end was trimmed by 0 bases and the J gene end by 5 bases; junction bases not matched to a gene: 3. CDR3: CASSYSTGGWTGELFF. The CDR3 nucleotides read TGTGCCAGCAGTTACTCGACAGGGGGCTGGACCGGGGAGCTGTTTTTT.

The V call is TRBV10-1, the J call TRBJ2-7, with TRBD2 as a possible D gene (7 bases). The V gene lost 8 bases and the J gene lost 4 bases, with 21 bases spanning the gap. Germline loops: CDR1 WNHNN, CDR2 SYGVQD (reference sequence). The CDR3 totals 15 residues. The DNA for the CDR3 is TGCGCCAGCCTCCGGAGGGGGGGGGGCAGGTACGAGCAGTACTTC. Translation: CASLRRGGGRYEQYF.

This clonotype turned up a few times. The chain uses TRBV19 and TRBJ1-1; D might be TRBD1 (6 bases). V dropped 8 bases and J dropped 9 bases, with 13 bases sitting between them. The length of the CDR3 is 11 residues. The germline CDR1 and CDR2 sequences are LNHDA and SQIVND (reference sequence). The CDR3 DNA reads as TGTGCCAGTGGAACAGGGTGGAAAGCTTTCTTT. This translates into CASGTGWKAFF.

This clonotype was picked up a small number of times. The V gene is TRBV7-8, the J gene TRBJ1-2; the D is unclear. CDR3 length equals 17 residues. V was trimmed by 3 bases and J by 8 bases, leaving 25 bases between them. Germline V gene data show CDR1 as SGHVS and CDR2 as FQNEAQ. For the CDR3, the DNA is TGTGCCAGCAGCTTGGTCGGATCCTTTTGGCCCCTCCACGGCTACACCTTC. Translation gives CASSLVGSFWPLHGYTF. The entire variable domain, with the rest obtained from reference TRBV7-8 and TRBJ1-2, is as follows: GAGVSQSPRYKVAKRGQDVALRCDPISGHVSLFWYQQALGQGPEFLTYFQNEAQLDKSGLPSDRFFAERPEGSVSTLKIQRTQQEDSAVYLCASSLVGSFWPLHGYTFGSGTRLTVV.

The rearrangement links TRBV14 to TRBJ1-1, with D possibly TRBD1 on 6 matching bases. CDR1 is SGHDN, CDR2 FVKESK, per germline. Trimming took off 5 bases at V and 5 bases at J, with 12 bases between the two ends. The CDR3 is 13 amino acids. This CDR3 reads CASSWGAQTEAFF. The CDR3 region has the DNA TGTGCCAGCAGCTGGGGGGCGCAAACTGAAGCTTTCTTT.

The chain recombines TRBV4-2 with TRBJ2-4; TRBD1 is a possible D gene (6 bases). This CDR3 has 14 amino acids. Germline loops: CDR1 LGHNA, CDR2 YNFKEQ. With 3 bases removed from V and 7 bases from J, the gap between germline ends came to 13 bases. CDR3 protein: CASSQDGGANIQYF. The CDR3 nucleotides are TGTGCCAGCAGCCAGGATGGGGGCGCGAACATTCAGTACTTC.

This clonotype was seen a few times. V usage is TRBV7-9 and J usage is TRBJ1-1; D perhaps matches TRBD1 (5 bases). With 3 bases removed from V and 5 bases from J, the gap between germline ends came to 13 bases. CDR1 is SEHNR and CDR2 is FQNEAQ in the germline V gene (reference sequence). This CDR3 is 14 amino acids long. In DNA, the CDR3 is TGTGCCAGCAGCTTGCGGGGCAGAACAACTGAAGCTTTCTTT. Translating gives CASSLRGRTTEAFF.

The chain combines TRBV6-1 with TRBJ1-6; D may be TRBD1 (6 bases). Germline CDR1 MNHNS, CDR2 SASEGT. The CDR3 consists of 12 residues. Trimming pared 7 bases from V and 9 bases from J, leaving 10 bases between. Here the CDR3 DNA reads TGTGCCAGCACGGGACAAAGTTCACCCCTCCACTTT. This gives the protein CASTGQSSPLHF.

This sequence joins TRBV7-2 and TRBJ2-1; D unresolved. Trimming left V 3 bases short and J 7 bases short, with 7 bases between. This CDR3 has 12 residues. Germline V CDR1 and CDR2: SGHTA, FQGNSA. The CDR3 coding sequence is TGTGCCAGCAGCTTTAGCCGGAATGAGCAGTTCTTC. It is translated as CASSFSRNEQFF. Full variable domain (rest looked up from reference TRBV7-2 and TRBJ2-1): GAGVSQSPSNKVTEKGKDVELRCDPISGHTALYWYRQSLGQGLEFLIYFQGNSAPDKSGLPSDRFSAERTGGSVSTLTIQRTQQEDSAVYLCASSFSRNEQFFGPGTRLTVL.

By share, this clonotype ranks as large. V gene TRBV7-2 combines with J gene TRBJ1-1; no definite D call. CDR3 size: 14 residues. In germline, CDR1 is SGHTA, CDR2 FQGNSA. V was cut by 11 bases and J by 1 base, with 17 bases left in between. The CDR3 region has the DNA TGTGCCCGAGACCGGAGGGAAACGAACACTGAAGCTTTCTTT. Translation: CARDRRETNTEAFF.

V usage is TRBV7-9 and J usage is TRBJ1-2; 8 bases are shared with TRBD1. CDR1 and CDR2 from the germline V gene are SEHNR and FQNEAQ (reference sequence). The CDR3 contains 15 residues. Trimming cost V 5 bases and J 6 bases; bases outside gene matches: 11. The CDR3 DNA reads TGTGCCAGCAGCGTAGGACAGGGTGTCTTGGATGGCTACACCTTC. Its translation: CASSVGQGVLDGYTF.